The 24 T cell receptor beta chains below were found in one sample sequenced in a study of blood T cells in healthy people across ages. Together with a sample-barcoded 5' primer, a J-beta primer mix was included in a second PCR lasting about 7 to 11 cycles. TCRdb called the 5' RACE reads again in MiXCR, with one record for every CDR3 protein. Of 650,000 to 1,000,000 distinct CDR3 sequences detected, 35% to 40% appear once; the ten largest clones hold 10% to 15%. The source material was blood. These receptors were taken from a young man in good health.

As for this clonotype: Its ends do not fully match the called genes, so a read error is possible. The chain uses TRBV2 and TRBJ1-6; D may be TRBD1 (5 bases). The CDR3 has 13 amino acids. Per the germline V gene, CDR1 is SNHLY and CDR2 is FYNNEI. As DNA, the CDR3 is TGTGCCAGCAGTGAAACAGGAAATTCACCCCCCCACTTT. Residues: CASSETGNSPPHF.

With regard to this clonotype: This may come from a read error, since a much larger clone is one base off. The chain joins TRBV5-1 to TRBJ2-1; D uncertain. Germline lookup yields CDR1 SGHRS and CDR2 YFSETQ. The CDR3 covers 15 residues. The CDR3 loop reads CASSVRPSSYNVQFF. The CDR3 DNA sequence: TGCGCCAGCAGCGTAAGGCCAAGCTCCTACAATGTGCAGTTCTTC.

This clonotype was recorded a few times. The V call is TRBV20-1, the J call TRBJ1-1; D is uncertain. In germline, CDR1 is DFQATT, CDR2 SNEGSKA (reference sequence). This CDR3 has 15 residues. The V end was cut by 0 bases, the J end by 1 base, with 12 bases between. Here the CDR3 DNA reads TGCAGTGCTAGAGATACGGAACATACGAACACTGAAGCTTTCTTT. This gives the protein CSARDTEHTNTEAFF.

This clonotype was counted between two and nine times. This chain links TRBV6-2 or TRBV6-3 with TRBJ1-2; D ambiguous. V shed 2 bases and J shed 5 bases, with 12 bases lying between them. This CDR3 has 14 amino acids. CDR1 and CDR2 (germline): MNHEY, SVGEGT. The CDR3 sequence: CASSYAGLRYGYTF. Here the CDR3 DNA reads TGTGCCAGCAGTTACGCTGGACTCCGGTATGGCTACACCTTC.

The CDR3 loop reads CASSLGPGTVYNEQFF. The CDR3 DNA is TGTGCCAGCAGTTTAGGCCCCGGGACAGTTTACAATGAGCAGTTCTTC. The V gene is TRBV27, the J gene TRBJ2-1; 7 nucleotides line up with TRBD1. J lost 4 bases, V lost 2 bases, and 8 bases had no gene match. Germline V gives CDR1 MNHEY, CDR2 SMNVEV (reference sequence). This CDR3 spans 16 amino acids.

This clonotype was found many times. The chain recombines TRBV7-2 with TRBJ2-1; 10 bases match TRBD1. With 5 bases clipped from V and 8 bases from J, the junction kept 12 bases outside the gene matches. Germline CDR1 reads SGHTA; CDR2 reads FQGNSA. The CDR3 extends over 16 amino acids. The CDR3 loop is CASSPGDRGTLYEQFF. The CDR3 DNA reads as TGTGCCAGCAGCCCTGGGGACAGGGGCACCTTATATGAGCAGTTCTTC.

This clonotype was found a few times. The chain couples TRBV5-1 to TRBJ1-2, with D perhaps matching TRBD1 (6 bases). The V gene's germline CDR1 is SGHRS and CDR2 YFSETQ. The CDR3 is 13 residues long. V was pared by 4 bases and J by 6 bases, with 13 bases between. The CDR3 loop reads CASSRQEGDGYTF. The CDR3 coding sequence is TGCGCCAGCAGCCGACAGGAAGGGGATGGCTACACCTTC.

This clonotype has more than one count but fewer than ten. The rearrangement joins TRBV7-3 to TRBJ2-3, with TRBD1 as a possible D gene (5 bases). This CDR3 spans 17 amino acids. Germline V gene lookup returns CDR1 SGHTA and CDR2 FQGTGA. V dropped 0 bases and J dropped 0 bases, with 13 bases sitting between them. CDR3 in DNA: TGTGCCAGCAGCTTAACGACCACAGGTTATAGCACAGATACGCAGTATTTT. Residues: CASSLTTTGYSTDTQYF.

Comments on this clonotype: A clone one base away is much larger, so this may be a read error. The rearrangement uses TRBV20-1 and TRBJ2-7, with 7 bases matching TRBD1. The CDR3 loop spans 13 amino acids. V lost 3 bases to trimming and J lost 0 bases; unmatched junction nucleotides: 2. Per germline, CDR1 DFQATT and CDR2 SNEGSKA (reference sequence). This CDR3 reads CSARTGRSYEQYF. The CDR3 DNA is TGCAGTGCTAGGACAGGGCGCTCCTACGAGCAGTACTTC.

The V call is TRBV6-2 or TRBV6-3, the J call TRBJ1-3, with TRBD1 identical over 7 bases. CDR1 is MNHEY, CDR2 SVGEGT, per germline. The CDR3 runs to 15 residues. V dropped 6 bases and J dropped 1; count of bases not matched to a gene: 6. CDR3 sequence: CASSRGQVSGNTIYF. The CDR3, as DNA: TGTGCCAGCAGCCGAGGACAGGTATCTGGAAACACCATATATTTT.

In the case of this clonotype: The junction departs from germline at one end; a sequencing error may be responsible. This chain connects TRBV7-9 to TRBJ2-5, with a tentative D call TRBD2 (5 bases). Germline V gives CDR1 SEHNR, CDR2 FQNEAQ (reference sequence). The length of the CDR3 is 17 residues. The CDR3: CASSLAPDTASPGTQYF. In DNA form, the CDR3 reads TGTGCTAGCAGCTTAGCCCCAGACACCGCTAGCCCAGGGACCCAGTACTTC.

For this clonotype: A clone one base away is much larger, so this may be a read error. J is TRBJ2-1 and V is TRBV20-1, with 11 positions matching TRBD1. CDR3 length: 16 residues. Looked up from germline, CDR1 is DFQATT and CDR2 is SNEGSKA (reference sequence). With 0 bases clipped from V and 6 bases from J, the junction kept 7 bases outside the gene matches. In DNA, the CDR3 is TGCAGTGCTAGAGATTCCGGACAGGGGGCCTGCAATGAGCAGTTCTTC. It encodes CSARDSGQGACNEQFF.

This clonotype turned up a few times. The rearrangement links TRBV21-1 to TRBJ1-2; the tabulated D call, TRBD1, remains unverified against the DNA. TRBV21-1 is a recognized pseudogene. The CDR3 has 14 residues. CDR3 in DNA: TGTGCCAGCAGCAAAGGACAGTCGAACTATGGCTACACCTTC. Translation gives CASSKGQSNYGYTF.

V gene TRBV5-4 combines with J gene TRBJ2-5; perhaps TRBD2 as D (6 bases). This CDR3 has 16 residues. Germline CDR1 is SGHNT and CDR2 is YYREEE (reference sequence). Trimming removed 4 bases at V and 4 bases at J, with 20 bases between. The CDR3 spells CASSKEASAVGETQYF. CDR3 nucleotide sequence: TGTGCCAGCAGCAAAGAAGCTAGCGCGGTGGGAGAGACCCAGTACTTC.

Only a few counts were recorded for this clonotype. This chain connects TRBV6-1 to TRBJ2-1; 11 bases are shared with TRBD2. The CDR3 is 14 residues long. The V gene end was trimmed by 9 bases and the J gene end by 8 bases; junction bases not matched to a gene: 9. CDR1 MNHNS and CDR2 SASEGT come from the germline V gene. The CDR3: CASGTSGKSYEQFF. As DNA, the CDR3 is TGTGCCAGTGGGACTAGCGGAAAATCATATGAGCAGTTCTTC.

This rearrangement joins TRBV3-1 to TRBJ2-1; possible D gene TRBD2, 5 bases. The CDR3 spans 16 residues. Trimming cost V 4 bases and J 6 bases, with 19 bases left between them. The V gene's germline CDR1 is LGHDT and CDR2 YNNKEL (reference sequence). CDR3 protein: CASSPVGVALPNEQFF. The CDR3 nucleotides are TGTGCCAGCAGCCCCGTCGGGGTGGCTCTACCCAATGAGCAGTTCTTC.

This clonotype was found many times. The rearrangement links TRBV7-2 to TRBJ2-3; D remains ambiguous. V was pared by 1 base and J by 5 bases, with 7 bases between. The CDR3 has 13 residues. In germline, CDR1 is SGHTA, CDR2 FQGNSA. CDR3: CASSLEVRDTQYF. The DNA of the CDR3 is TGTGCCAGCAGCTTAGAAGTTCGAGATACGCAGTATTTT.

The CDR3 is CASTLGGVAYGYTF. The CDR3 nucleotides read TGTGCCAGCACCCTGGGAGGGGTGGCCTATGGCTACACCTTC. The V and J genes are TRBV7-9 and TRBJ1-2; the D gene is possibly TRBD1 (5 bases). V lost 7 bases and J 4 bases, leaving 16 bases between the germline ends. The CDR3 contains 14 residues. The germline gives CDR1 SEHNR, CDR2 FQNEAQ (reference sequence).

CDR3 in amino acids: CATGLAGTTDTQYF. In nucleotides, the CDR3 is TGTGCCACCGGACTAGCGGGCACCACAGATACGCAGTATTTT. This rearrangement joins TRBV6-1 to TRBJ2-3, with 11 positions matching TRBD2. CDR1 and CDR2 from the germline V gene are MNHNS and SASEGT. The CDR3 covers 14 residues. Trimming took 10 bases from V and 2 from J; bases not matched to a gene: 5.

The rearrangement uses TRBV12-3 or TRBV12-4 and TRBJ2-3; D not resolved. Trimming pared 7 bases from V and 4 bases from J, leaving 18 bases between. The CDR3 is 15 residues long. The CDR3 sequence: CASTHGPYIADTQYF. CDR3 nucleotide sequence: TGTGCCAGCACCCACGGGCCCTACATCGCAGATACGCAGTATTTT.

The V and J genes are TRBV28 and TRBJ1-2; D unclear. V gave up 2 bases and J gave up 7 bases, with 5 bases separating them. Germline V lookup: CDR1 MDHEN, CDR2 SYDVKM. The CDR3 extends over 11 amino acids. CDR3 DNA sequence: TGTGCCAGCAGTTTAGCTTTTGGCTACACCTTC. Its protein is CASSLAFGYTF.

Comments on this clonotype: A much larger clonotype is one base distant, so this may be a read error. The CDR3 loop is CATSNSPIAPQHF. The CDR3, as DNA: TGTGCCACCAGCAACAGCCCGATCGCGCCCCAGCATTTT. This sequence joins TRBV15 and TRBJ1-5; the D is unclear. The CDR3 extends over 13 amino acids. V lost 4 bases and J 9 bases, leaving 13 bases between the germline ends. In germline, CDR1 is LNHNV, CDR2 YYDKDF (reference sequence).

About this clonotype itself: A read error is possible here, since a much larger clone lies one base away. CDR3 protein: CSVKGGQKETQYF. The DNA for the CDR3 is TGCAGCGTTAAGGGCGGACAGAAAGAGACCCAGTACTTC. V usage is TRBV29-1 and J usage is TRBJ2-5; TRBD1 might be the D (6 bases). V gave up 5 bases and J gave up 3 bases, with 13 bases separating them. The germline V gene encodes CDR1 SQVTM and CDR2 ANQGSEA. This CDR3 region has 13 residues.

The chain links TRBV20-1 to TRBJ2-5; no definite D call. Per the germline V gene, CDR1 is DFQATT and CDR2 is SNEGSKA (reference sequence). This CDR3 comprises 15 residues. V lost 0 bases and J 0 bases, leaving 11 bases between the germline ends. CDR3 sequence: CSARDPQGYQETQYF. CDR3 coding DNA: TGCAGTGCTAGAGATCCGCAAGGGTACCAAGAGACCCAGTACTTC.